The 8 T cell receptor beta chains given below trace back to one sample, sequenced in a study of blood T cell repertoires in COVID-19. Sequencing used immunoSEQ multiplex PCR; TCRdb keeps in-frame clones, though not all of them. Here the sample spans 150,000 to 200,000 clones, around 90% being singletons. Sequencing used peripheral blood. The receptor set was obtained from a man aged 35 to 55 with active or convalescent COVID-19.

The chain is built from TRBV5-4 and TRBJ2-7; TRBD1 agrees at 8 bases. This CDR3 is 15 amino acids long. Germline V gives CDR1 SGHNT, CDR2 YYREEE (reference sequence). With V trimmed by 0 bases and J by 2 bases, 4 bases remained unmatched. The CDR3 coding sequence is TGTGCCAGCAGCTTGGAACAGGGGGGACCCTACGAGCAGTACTTC. Translated, it gives CASSLEQGGPYEQYF.

This chain connects TRBV20-1 to TRBJ2-7, with TRBD1 identical over 8 bases. This CDR3 comprises 11 residues. Germline CDR1 is DFQATT and CDR2 is SNEGSKA (reference sequence). Trimming took 7 bases from V and 1 from J; bases not matched to a gene: 0. The CDR3 nucleotides are TGCAGTGGACAGGGGTCCTACGAGCAGTACTTC. It translates to CSGQGSYEQYF.

This chain links TRBV7-9 with TRBJ2-5, with TRBD1 matching 10 bases. The CDR3 has 14 amino acids. Germline assignment: CDR1 SEHNR and CDR2 FQNEAQ (reference sequence). J gave up 8 bases and V 3 bases, and 6 bases lay outside the gene matches. The CDR3, as DNA: TGTGCCAGCAGCTTGGACAGGGGGAGGAGCACCCAGTACTTC. The encoded protein is CASSLDRGRSTQYF.

This chain uses TRBV7-2 with TRBJ1-3; weak D call: TRBD1 (5 bases). Trimming cost V 2 bases and J 0 bases, with 8 bases left between them. This CDR3 is 15 amino acids long. CDR1 and CDR2 from the germline V gene are SGHTA and FQGNSA. CDR3 region: CASSLLGASGNTIYF. The CDR3 DNA follows: TGTGCCAGCAGCTTATTAGGGGCCTCTGGAAACACCATATATTTT. The full variable domain, with the rest looked up from reference TRBV7-2 and TRBJ1-3, is GAGVSQSPSNKVTEKGKDVELRCDPISGHTALYWYRQSLGQGLEFLIYFQGNSAPDKSGLPSDRFSAERTGGSVSTLTIQRTQQEDSAVYLCASSLLGASGNTIYFGEGSWLTVV.

This clone has only a few counts. The J gene is TRBJ2-7, the V gene TRBV30; D gene unclear. V was pared by 4 bases and J by 2 bases, with 9 bases between. Looked up from germline, CDR1 is GTSNPN and CDR2 is SVGIG (reference sequence). This CDR3 has 12 amino acids. The CDR3, as DNA: TGTGCCTGGATTAACACCCCCTACGAGCAGTACTTC. This gives the protein CAWINTPYEQYF.

The chain recombines TRBV30 with TRBJ1-4; D call uncertain. Germline loops: CDR1 GTSNPN, CDR2 SVGIG (reference sequence). The CDR3 has 12 residues. With 2 bases removed from V and 13 bases from J, the gap between germline ends came to 14 bases. In DNA, the CDR3 is TGTGCCTGGAGTTTGGGCCTAGCCGGACTGTTTTTT. Residues: CAWSLGLAGLFF.

This rearrangement joins TRBV18 to TRBJ1-1; perhaps TRBD1 as D (5 bases). Germline values: CDR1 KGHSH, CDR2 LQKENI. This CDR3 comprises 15 residues. V lost 4 bases to trimming and J lost 1 base, with 13 bases between them. The CDR3 DNA follows: TGTGCCAGCTCACTCGAGCAGGGCAGGAACACTGAAGCTTTCTTT. This codes for CASSLEQGRNTEAFF.

The count of this clone is one. The chain links TRBV10-3 to TRBJ1-5; maybe TRBD1 (6 bases). Trimming removed 7 bases at V and 3 bases at J, with 10 bases between. The CDR3 is 13 residues long. Per the germline V gene, CDR1 is ENHRY and CDR2 is SYGVKD. CDR3 nucleotide sequence: TGTGCCATCAACCGGGACATCAATCAGCCCCAGCATTTT. It translates to CAINRDINQPQHF.